This TCR beta chain was recovered during a study of OX40 agonist ivuxolimab in advanced cancers. Trimming removed 10 bases from V and 1 base from J; junction bases left unmatched: 5. Per germline, CDR1 SEHNR and CDR2 FQNEAQ (reference sequence). The CDR3 runs 14 residues. The method was immunoSEQ multiplex PCR; TCRdb's version includes in-frame clones alone and lacks a portion of them. The sample carries tens of thousands of clones, approximately 90% recorded once. The sequence derives from an adult with an advanced solid tumor such as melanoma, head and neck, liver or kidney cancer. The chain joins TRBV7-9 to TRBJ2-2, with TRBD2 matching over 8 bases. Sequences were derived from CD4+ or CD8+ T cells sorted from blood, sampled in a trial of the OX40 agonist ivuxolimab. CDR3 nucleotides: TGTGCCAAAAGCGGGGGCCGGAACACCGGGGAGCTGTTTTTT. This translates into CAKSGGRNTGELFF.